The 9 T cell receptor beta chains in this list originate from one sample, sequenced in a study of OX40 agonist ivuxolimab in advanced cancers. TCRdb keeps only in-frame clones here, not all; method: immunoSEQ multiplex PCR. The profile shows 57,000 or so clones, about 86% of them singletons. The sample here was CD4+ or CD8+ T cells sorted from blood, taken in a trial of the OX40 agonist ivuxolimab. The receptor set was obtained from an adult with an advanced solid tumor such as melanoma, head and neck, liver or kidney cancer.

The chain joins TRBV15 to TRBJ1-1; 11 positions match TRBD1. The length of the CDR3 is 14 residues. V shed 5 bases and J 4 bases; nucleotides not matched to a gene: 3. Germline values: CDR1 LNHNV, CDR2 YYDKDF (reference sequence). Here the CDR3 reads CATSFGTGGTEAFF. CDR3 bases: TGTGCCACCAGCTTCGGGACAGGGGGCACTGAAGCTTTCTTT.

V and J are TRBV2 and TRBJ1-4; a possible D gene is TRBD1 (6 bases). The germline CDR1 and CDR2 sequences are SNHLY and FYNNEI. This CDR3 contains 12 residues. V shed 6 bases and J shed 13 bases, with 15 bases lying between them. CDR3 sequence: CASREQGNRLFF. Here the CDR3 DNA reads TGTGCCAGCAGGGAACAGGGCAACCGACTGTTTTTT.

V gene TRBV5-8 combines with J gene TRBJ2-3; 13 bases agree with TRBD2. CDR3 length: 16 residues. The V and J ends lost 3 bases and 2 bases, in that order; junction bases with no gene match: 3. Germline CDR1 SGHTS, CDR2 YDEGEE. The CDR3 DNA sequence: TGTGCCAGCAGCTGGGGACTAGCGGGAAACACAGATACGCAGTATTTT. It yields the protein CASSWGLAGNTDTQYF.

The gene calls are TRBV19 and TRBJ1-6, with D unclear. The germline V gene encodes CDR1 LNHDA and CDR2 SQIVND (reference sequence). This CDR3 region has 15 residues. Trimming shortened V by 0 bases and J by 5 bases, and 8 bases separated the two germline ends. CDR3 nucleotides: TGTGCCAGTAGTATAGAAGGCAGGAATAATTCACCCCTCCACTTT. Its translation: CASSIEGRNNSPLHF. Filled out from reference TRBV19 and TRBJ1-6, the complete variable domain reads DGGITQSPKYLFRKEGQNVTLSCEQNLNHDAMYWYRQDPGQGLRLIYYSQIVNDFQKGDIAEGYSVSREKKESFPLTVTSAQKNPTAFYLCASSIEGRNNSPLHFGNGTRLTVT.

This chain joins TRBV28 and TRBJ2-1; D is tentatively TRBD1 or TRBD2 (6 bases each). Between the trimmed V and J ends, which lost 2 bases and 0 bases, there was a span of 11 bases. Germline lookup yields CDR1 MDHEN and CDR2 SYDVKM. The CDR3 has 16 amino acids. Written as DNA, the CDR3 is TGTGCCAGCAGTTTAGGGGGGACATTCTCCTACAATGAGCAGTTCTTC. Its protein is CASSLGGTFSYNEQFF.

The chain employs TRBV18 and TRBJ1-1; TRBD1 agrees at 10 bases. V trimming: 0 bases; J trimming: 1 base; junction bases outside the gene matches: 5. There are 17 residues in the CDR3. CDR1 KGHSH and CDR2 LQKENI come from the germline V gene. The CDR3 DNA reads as TGTGCCAGCTCACCACCGGGGACAGGGGTGTCGAACACTGAAGCTTTCTTT. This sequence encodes CASSPPGTGVSNTEAFF. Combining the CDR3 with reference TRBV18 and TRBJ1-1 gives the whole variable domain NAGVMQNPRHLVRRRGQEARLRCSPMKGHSHVYWYRQLPEEGLKFMVYLQKENIIDESGMPKERFSAEFPKEGPSILRIQQVVRGDSAAYFCASSPPGTGVSNTEAFFGQGTRLTVV.

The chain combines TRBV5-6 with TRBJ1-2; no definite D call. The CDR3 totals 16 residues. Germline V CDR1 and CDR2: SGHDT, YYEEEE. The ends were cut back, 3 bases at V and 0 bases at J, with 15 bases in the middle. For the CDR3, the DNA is TGTGCCAGCAGCTACTCGGGAAGGAGGACTAACTATGGCTACACCTTC. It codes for CASSYSGRRTNYGYTF.

This CDR3 reads CASSDVGYTDTQYF. CDR3 DNA sequence: TGTGCCAGCAGCGACGTGGGTTACACAGATACGCAGTATTTT. The chain uses TRBV5-6 and TRBJ2-3; D remains unclear. The CDR3 consists of 14 residues. V lost 4 bases and J 2 bases, leaving 11 bases between the germline ends. CDR1 and CDR2 (germline): SGHDT, YYEEEE.

CDR3 sequence reads: CASSWRGTSGVTSTDTQYF. In DNA, the CDR3 is TGCGCCAGCAGCTGGAGAGGGACTAGCGGGGTTACTAGCACAGATACGCAGTATTTT. This chain connects TRBV5-1 to TRBJ2-3, with 13 bases that match TRBD2. V lost 3 bases to trimming and J lost 0 bases; unmatched junction nucleotides: 10. This CDR3 region has 19 residues. Germline assignment: CDR1 SGHRS and CDR2 YFSETQ.